This entry lists 25 T cell receptor beta chains sequenced from one sample in a study of cytotoxic CD8 clonotypes in ibrutinib-treated CLL. Clones were read by immunoSEQ multiplex PCR, and TCRdb kept only the in-frame ones, dropping some. This table holds 330,000 or so clones, around 66% found once. Sequenced here: PBMCs, sampled after 36 months of ibrutinib treatment. The receptors were gathered from a human donor with chronic lymphocytic leukemia.

The V call is TRBV29-1, the J call TRBJ2-5; perhaps TRBD2 as D (5 bases). Germline V gene data show CDR1 as SQVTM and CDR2 as ANQGSEA. Trimming pared 7 bases from V and 5 bases from J, leaving 17 bases between. CDR3 length: 13 amino acids. The CDR3 coding sequence is TGCAGCGCGGCGGGCCGGCTGCGGGAGACCCAGTACTTC. Its translation: CSAAGRLRETQYF. Drawing the rest from reference TRBV29-1 and TRBJ2-5, the complete variable domain is SAVISQKPSRDICQRGTSLTIQCQVDSQVTMMFWYRQQPGQSLTLIATANQGSEATYESGFVIDKFPISRPNLTFSTLTVSNMSPEDSSIYLCSAAGRLRETQYFGPGTRLLVL.

The chain carries TRBV11-3 and TRBJ2-3; D unresolved. The CDR3 runs 13 residues. The V and J ends lost 4 bases and 5 bases respectively, with 10 bases between them. The V gene's germline CDR1 is SGHNT and CDR2 YENEEA. The CDR3 here is CASSSDWKDTQYF. In nucleotides, the CDR3 is TGTGCCAGCAGCTCCGACTGGAAAGATACGCAGTATTTT.

The chain is built from TRBV11-2 and TRBJ1-2; D is possibly TRBD1 (5 bases). Trimming removed 5 bases from V and 8 bases from J, with 15 bases in between. The germline V gene has CDR1 SGHAT and CDR2 FQNNGV. This CDR3 has 13 amino acids. The CDR3: CASSLLRGLGYTF. In DNA form, the CDR3 reads TGTGCCAGCAGCCTCCTCCGGGGGTTAGGCTACACCTTC.

This chain connects TRBV4-1 to TRBJ1-1, with TRBD1 as a possible D gene (6 bases). The CDR3 extends over 15 amino acids. Germline CDR1 reads MGHRA; CDR2 reads YSYEKL. Trimming cost V 3 bases and J 4 bases, with 15 bases left between them. The CDR3 DNA reads as TGCGCCAGCAGCCATCCGGAGGGGGGAGTCACTGAAGCTTTCTTT. Translation: CASSHPEGGVTEAFF.

The rearrangement links TRBV4-3 to TRBJ2-7; the match to TRBD2 covers 9 bases. Trimming cost V 2 bases and J 2 bases; bases outside gene matches: 4. The CDR3 sequence is 15 residues long. Per the germline V gene, CDR1 is LGHNA and CDR2 is YSLEER. CDR3 DNA: TGCGCCAGCAGCCAAATAGCGGGAGAGACCTACGAGCAGTACTTC. Protein sequence: CASSQIAGETYEQYF.

V gene TRBV19 combines with J gene TRBJ2-5, with 9 positions matching TRBD1. Germline V gene sequence: CDR1 LNHDA, CDR2 SQIVND (reference sequence). V was pared by 5 bases and J by 5 bases, with 9 bases of the junction left unmatched. The CDR3 is made up of 15 amino acids. CDR3 in amino acids: CASSVTGGIGETQYF. The CDR3 DNA reads as TGTGCCAGTAGTGTAACAGGGGGCATCGGCGAGACCCAGTACTTC.

This chain uses TRBV5-1 with TRBJ2-7, with TRBD2 matching 10 bases. V dropped 4 bases and J dropped 5; count of bases not matched to a gene: 9. CDR1 is SGHRS, CDR2 YFSETQ, per germline. The CDR3 runs to 15 residues. The CDR3 region is CASSPSGRIIDEQYF. The CDR3 DNA reads as TGCGCCAGCAGCCCTAGCGGGAGAATCATAGACGAGCAGTACTTC.

This clone was picked up one time. The genes are TRBV9 and TRBJ1-3; D call uncertain. Trimming removed 1 base at V and 1 base at J, with 15 bases between. The CDR3 extends over 17 amino acids. The germline CDR1 and CDR2 sequences are SGDLS and YYNGEE. CDR3 coding DNA: TGTGCCAGCAGCGTAACCCCGCCGGGCTTGTCTGGAAACACCATATATTTT. Translating gives CASSVTPPGLSGNTIYF. The full variable domain, its missing parts supplied by reference TRBV9 and TRBJ1-3, is DSGVTQTPKHLITATGQRVTLRCSPRSGDLSVYWYQQSLDQGLQFLIQYYNGEERAKGNILERFSAQQFPDLHSELNLSSLELGDSALYFCASSVTPPGLSGNTIYFGEGSWLTVV.

The chain uses TRBV2 and TRBJ1-1; D is unclear. Trimming removed 5 bases from V and 8 bases from J, with 9 bases in between. Germline loops: CDR1 SNHLY, CDR2 FYNNEI. The CDR3 runs 11 residues. CDR3 region: CASSPWKEAFF. The CDR3, as DNA: TGTGCCAGCAGTCCCTGGAAAGAAGCTTTCTTT.

The J gene is TRBJ2-7, the V gene TRBV6-5, with 8 bases lining up with TRBD2. The CDR3 sequence is 15 residues long. CDR1 and CDR2 (germline): MNHEY, SVGAGI. V shed 2 bases, J shed 3 bases, and the junction held 6 bases outside the gene matches. The CDR3, as DNA: TGTGCCAGCAGTTACGCGGGGGGAACAATCTACGAGCAGTACTTC. It encodes CASSYAGGTIYEQYF.

The rearrangement joins TRBV7-9 to TRBJ1-1; D is unclear. CDR1 and CDR2 from the germline V gene are SEHNR and FQNEAQ (reference sequence). This CDR3 is built from 14 residues. V gave up 2 bases and J gave up 3 bases, with 10 bases separating them. The chain's CDR3 is CASSLRTIHTEAFF. The CDR3 DNA is TGTGCCAGCAGCTTAAGGACCATCCACACTGAAGCTTTCTTT.

This chain connects TRBV15 to TRBJ2-3; 10 bases are a match to TRBD1. Germline V gives CDR1 LNHNV, CDR2 YYDKDF (reference sequence). The V and J ends lost 1 base and 5 bases, in that order; junction bases with no gene match: 18. This CDR3 is 20 amino acids long. CDR3 residues: CATSRVFSPDRGQPIDTQYF. The DNA of the CDR3 is TGTGCCACCAGCAGAGTGTTTTCCCCCGACAGGGGGCAGCCGATAGATACGCAGTATTTT.

The chain joins TRBV6-5 to TRBJ1-5; TRBD1 is a possible D gene (6 bases). V was shortened by 6 bases and J by 7 bases, with 19 bases between the two germline ends. This CDR3 is built from 15 residues. From germline, CDR1 is MNHEY and CDR2 SVGAGI. The CDR3 reads CASRPAGGLGQPQHF. The CDR3 DNA reads as TGTGCCAGCAGGCCCGCGGGGGGGCTGGGGCAGCCCCAGCATTTT.

As for this clone: This same CDR3 is encoded by further DNA sequences in the sample. The chain links TRBV5-1 to TRBJ2-7; D possibly corresponds to TRBD2 (6 bases). This CDR3 is 14 amino acids long. Germline CDR1 SGHRS, CDR2 YFSETQ. Trimming removed 0 bases from V and 0 bases from J, with 7 bases in between. The CDR3 spells CASSLAGSSYEQYF. For the CDR3, the DNA is TGCGCCAGCAGCTTGGCCGGGAGCTCCTACGAGCAGTACTTC.

The rearrangement links TRBV19 to TRBJ1-5; the D is unclear. The CDR3 has 13 residues. The V gene lost 5 bases and the J gene lost 6 bases, with 11 bases spanning the gap. Looked up from germline, CDR1 is LNHDA and CDR2 is SQIVND (reference sequence). The CDR3 bases are TGTGCCAGTAGTGCACAGAGTCTTCAGCCCCAGCATTTT. Translating it yields CASSAQSLQPQHF.

The genes are TRBV7-2 and TRBJ2-5, with 12 nucleotides matching TRBD2. Germline V gene sequence: CDR1 SGHTA, CDR2 FQGNSA. The CDR3 extends over 13 amino acids. Trimming cost V 11 bases and J 5 bases; bases outside gene matches: 6. The CDR3 loop reads CAASTSGGETQYF. In DNA form, the CDR3 reads TGTGCCGCCTCGACTAGCGGGGGTGAGACCCAGTACTTC.

The genes are TRBV5-1 and TRBJ2-7; D is possibly TRBD2 (6 bases). The ends were cut back, 0 bases at V and 7 bases at J, with 11 bases in the middle. There are 13 residues in the CDR3. CDR1 SGHRS and CDR2 YFSETQ come from the germline V gene. Here the CDR3 reads CASSLALAREQYF. The DNA for the CDR3 is TGCGCCAGCAGCTTGGCACTAGCCAGGGAGCAGTACTTC.

The J gene is TRBJ1-4, the V gene TRBV7-8; 8 bases are a match to TRBD1. Germline V lookup: CDR1 SGHVS, CDR2 FQNEAQ. V shed 5 bases, J shed 7 bases, and the junction held 9 bases outside the gene matches. CDR3 length: 15 residues. The CDR3 protein is CASSGDRGWFEKLFF. In nucleotides, the CDR3 is TGTGCCAGCAGCGGTGACAGGGGTTGGTTTGAAAAACTGTTTTTT. Full variable domain (rest looked up from reference TRBV7-8 and TRBJ1-4): GAGVSQSPRYKVAKRGQDVALRCDPISGHVSLFWYQQALGQGPEFLTYFQNEAQLDKSGLPSDRFFAERPEGSVSTLKIQRTQQEDSAVYLCASSGDRGWFEKLFFGSGTQLSVL.

The V call is TRBV2, the J call TRBJ1-2, with D maybe TRBD1 (6 bases). This CDR3 has 13 residues. Trimming removed 3 bases from V and 7 bases from J, with 12 bases in between. Per the germline V gene, CDR1 is SNHLY and CDR2 is FYNNEI. The DNA for the CDR3 is TGTGCCAGCAGTGACAGGGGAAGGTTTGGCTACACCTTC. This gives the protein CASSDRGRFGYTF.

The chain recombines TRBV29-1 with TRBJ2-1; 9 positions agree with TRBD2. Per germline, CDR1 SQVTM and CDR2 ANQGSEA. Trimming removed 0 bases from V and 4 bases from J; junction bases left unmatched: 16. This CDR3 has 19 amino acids. CDR3 sequence: CSVEDPDRTTSGLYNEQFF. The CDR3 DNA follows: TGCAGCGTTGAAGATCCGGACAGGACTACTAGCGGGCTTTACAATGAGCAGTTCTTC.

The chain has TRBV11-3 and TRBJ2-2, with TRBD2 matching over 14 bases. The trim removed 4 bases at V and 5 bases at J, leaving 6 bases unmatched. The CDR3 loop spans 17 amino acids. Germline V lookup: CDR1 SGHNT, CDR2 YENEEA. Here the CDR3 reads CASSSGLAGVRTGELFF. CDR3 DNA sequence: TGTGCCAGCAGCTCGGGACTAGCGGGAGTGAGGACCGGGGAGCTGTTTTTT.

In DNA form, the CDR3 reads TGTGCCAGCAGCCTGGGACAGGGGTTCACAGATACGCAGTATTTT. Its protein product is CASSLGQGFTDTQYF. This rearrangement joins TRBV7-8 to TRBJ2-3; 10 bases align to TRBD1. The trim removed 5 bases at V and 2 bases at J, leaving 4 bases unmatched. The CDR3 extends over 15 amino acids. Germline V gene sequence: CDR1 SGHVS, CDR2 FQNEAQ. Drawing the rest from reference TRBV7-8 and TRBJ2-3, the complete variable domain is GAGVSQSPRYKVAKRGQDVALRCDPISGHVSLFWYQQALGQGPEFLTYFQNEAQLDKSGLPSDRFFAERPEGSVSTLKIQRTQQEDSAVYLCASSLGQGFTDTQYFGPGTRLTVL.

J is TRBJ2-1 and V is TRBV5-1; D might be TRBD1 (5 bases). This CDR3 is 15 amino acids long. Looked up from germline, CDR1 is SGHRS and CDR2 is YFSETQ. Deletions cut 7 bases from V and 0 bases from J, with 14 bases between. CDR3 sequence (DNA): TGCGCCAGCGGAGTTACAGGAAGCTCCTACAATGAGCAGTTCTTC. Translated: CASGVTGSSYNEQFF.

V is TRBV4-1 and J is TRBJ2-3; TRBD2 matches at 11 bases. Germline values: CDR1 MGHRA, CDR2 YSYEKL. The CDR3 is 16 amino acids. With V trimmed by 3 bases and J by 4 bases, 6 bases remained unmatched. This CDR3 reads CASSQTLAGDPDTQYF. In nucleotides, the CDR3 is TGCGCCAGCAGCCAGACACTAGCGGGAGACCCAGATACGCAGTATTTT.

The rearrangement joins TRBV7-8 to TRBJ2-1, with D uncertain. Germline loops: CDR1 SGHVS, CDR2 FQNEAQ. V shed 5 bases and J shed 2 bases, with 10 bases lying between them. This CDR3 is built from 14 residues. The CDR3 region has the DNA TGTGCCAGCAGCCCGGTAGTGACCTACAATGAGCAGTTCTTC. Translation: CASSPVVTYNEQFF. Together with reference TRBV7-8 and TRBJ2-1, the CDR3 gives the full variable domain: GAGVSQSPRYKVAKRGQDVALRCDPISGHVSLFWYQQALGQGPEFLTYFQNEAQLDKSGLPSDRFFAERPEGSVSTLKIQRTQQEDSAVYLCASSPVVTYNEQFFGPGTRLTVL.